The 17 T cell receptor beta chains below were found in one sample sequenced in a study of early T cells in non-severe SARS-CoV-2 infection. Each CDR3 protein is one row after TCRdb ran MiXCR on the 5' RACE reads. The table lists over 50,000 distinct CDR3 sequences, roughly a tenth of them singletons. Sequencing input: whole blood. The receptors come from an adult who was a healthcare worker with PCR-confirmed SARS-CoV-2 infection or an uninfected control (not recorded which).

This clonotype came up many times. V usage is TRBV6-6 and J usage is TRBJ2-2; no reliable D call. Looked up from germline, CDR1 is MNHNY and CDR2 is SVGAGI (reference sequence). V dropped 7 bases and J dropped 1 base, with 10 bases sitting between them. CDR3 length: 14 amino acids. CDR3 nucleotides: TGTGCCAGCACCTCTGACGGGAACACCGGGGAGCTGTTTTTT. It codes for CASTSDGNTGELFF.

This clonotype was seen ten or more times. The chain couples TRBV29-1 to TRBJ2-3; 11 nucleotides agree with TRBD2. The CDR3 is 13 residues long. V gave up 4 bases and J gave up 5 bases; unmatched junction bases: 2. Germline CDR1 SQVTM, CDR2 ANQGSEA. CDR3 amino acids: CSVALAGGDTQYF. CDR3 nucleotides: TGCAGCGTTGCCCTAGCGGGGGGAGATACGCAGTATTTT.

Many counts were recorded for this clonotype. This chain joins TRBV4-1 and TRBJ1-4; a possible D gene is TRBD1 (5 bases). The CDR3 has 15 amino acids. Germline-derived CDR1 and CDR2 are MGHRA and YSYEKL. Trimming removed 0 bases from V and 5 bases from J, with 10 bases in between. DNA for the CDR3: TGCGCCAGCAGCCAAGATGTGACAGTGAATGAAAAACTGTTTTTT. This encodes CASSQDVTVNEKLFF.

This clonotype was detected ten times or more. This chain uses TRBV7-2 with TRBJ2-2; 10 positions match TRBD2. The CDR3 has 16 amino acids. Germline CDR1 reads SGHTA; CDR2 reads FQGNSA. Trimming took 3 bases from V and 2 from J; bases not matched to a gene: 3. The CDR3 reads CASSFGLAVNTGELFF. CDR3 DNA sequence: TGTGCCAGCAGCTTCGGACTAGCGGTTAACACCGGGGAGCTGTTTTTT.

This clonotype has ten or more counts. J is TRBJ1-2 and V is TRBV30; D is unclear. CDR1 GTSNPN and CDR2 SVGIG come from the germline V gene (reference sequence). This CDR3 contains 16 residues. V was shortened by 0 bases and J by 8 bases, with 22 bases between the two germline ends. In DNA, the CDR3 is TGTGCCTGGAGTGTTGGCGGGTCCGGGCTATGGAAGGGCTACACCTTC. Translated, it gives CAWSVGGSGLWKGYTF.

This clonotype was seen ten or more times. The chain uses TRBV11-2 and TRBJ2-3, with D perhaps TRBD1 (6 bases). The CDR3 extends over 17 amino acids. Germline V gene data show CDR1 as SGHAT and CDR2 as FQNNGV. The V end was cut by 1 base, the J end by 1 base, with 15 bases between. The CDR3 bases are TGTGCCAGCAGCTTAGTTTCGGGACACCAACGCACAGATACGCAGTATTTT. Translating gives CASSLVSGHQRTDTQYF.

This clonotype was observed a handful of times. The chain recombines TRBV11-2 with TRBJ2-1; 13 nucleotides align to TRBD2. This CDR3 has 17 amino acids. V gave up 0 bases and J gave up 3 bases; unmatched junction bases: 2. Germline CDR1 SGHAT, CDR2 FQNNGV. In DNA, the CDR3 is TGTGCCAGCAGCTTAGAGACTAGCGGGGGGCTCTACAATGAGCAGTTCTTC. This encodes CASSLETSGGLYNEQFF.

Many counts were recorded for this clonotype. J is TRBJ2-1 and V is TRBV7-8, with D possibly matching TRBD2 (5 bases). Trimming shortened V by 0 bases and J by 6 bases, and 12 bases separated the two germline ends. The CDR3 is 15 amino acids. Germline values: CDR1 SGHVS, CDR2 FQNEAQ. The CDR3 sequence is CASSLARGAGNEQFF. CDR3 coding DNA: TGTGCCAGCAGCTTAGCCCGGGGTGCGGGCAATGAGCAGTTCTTC.

This clonotype was picked up one time. The genes are TRBV2 and TRBJ1-1; D unclear. Germline V gives CDR1 SNHLY, CDR2 FYNNEI. CDR3 size: 12 residues. V was pared by 2 bases and J by 1 base, with 2 bases between. The CDR3 sequence is CASSEKNTEAFF. In DNA form, the CDR3 reads TGTGCCAGCAGTGAAAAGAACACTGAAGCTTTCTTT.

This clonotype was counted ten times or more. The chain employs TRBV25-1 and TRBJ1-6; no reliable D call. The length of the CDR3 is 15 residues. The V gene's germline CDR1 is MGHDK and CDR2 SYGVNS. With 1 base removed from V and 10 bases from J, the gap between germline ends came to 14 bases. CDR3 amino acids: CASSELSGSSSPLHF. The DNA for the CDR3 is TGTGCCAGCAGTGAATTGTCAGGTTCTAGCTCACCCCTCCACTTT.

This clonotype was recorded many times. CDR3 DNA sequence: TGTGCCTGGGCTAGCGGGGGGGCGAGTGAGCAGTTCTTC. Its protein is CAWASGGASEQFF. The V and J genes are TRBV30 and TRBJ2-1, with TRBD2 matching 12 bases. V lost 5 bases and J lost 9; bases outside the gene matches: 5. The CDR3 is 13 residues long. Germline V gene data show CDR1 as GTSNPN and CDR2 as SVGIG (reference sequence).

The V call is TRBV6-5, the J call TRBJ2-5; TRBD1 might be the D (5 bases). The CDR3 spans 13 residues. The germline V and J ends were trimmed by 5 bases and 1 base, with 8 bases remaining between them. CDR1 and CDR2 from the germline V gene are MNHEY and SVGAGI. The CDR3 sequence: CASSAGIQETQYF. CDR3 in DNA: TGTGCCAGCAGTGCAGGGATCCAAGAGACCCAGTACTTC.

V is TRBV30 and J is TRBJ2-7, with D possibly TRBD2 on 6 matching bases. The CDR3 is 12 residues long. The V end was cut by 7 bases, the J end by 2 bases, with 12 bases between. Looked up from germline, CDR1 is GTSNPN and CDR2 is SVGIG (reference sequence). The chain's CDR3 is CAYEEGPYEQYF. The CDR3 DNA reads as TGTGCCTACGAGGAGGGCCCCTACGAGCAGTACTTC.

This clonotype was seen repeatedly, ten times or more. The chain couples TRBV20-1 to TRBJ1-1, with no clear D. The germline gives CDR1 DFQATT, CDR2 SNEGSKA (reference sequence). V was pared by 0 bases and J by 2 bases, with 10 bases between. CDR3 size: 14 residues. CDR3 DNA: TGCAGTGCTAGAGATCCCAGAGATAACACTGAAGCTTTCTTT. It specifies CSARDPRDNTEAFF.

This clonotype was counted many times. The chain carries TRBV14 and TRBJ1-3; no firm D call. CDR1 and CDR2 (germline): SGHDN, FVKESK. The CDR3 is 11 residues long. The V and J ends lost 3 bases and 8 bases respectively, with 5 bases between them. Here the CDR3 DNA reads TGTGCCAGCAGCCAGACTGACACCATATATTTT. Residues: CASSQTDTIYF. The entire variable domain, with the rest obtained from reference TRBV14 and TRBJ1-3, is as follows: EAGVTQFPSHSVIEKGQTVTLRCDPISGHDNLYWYRRVMGKEIKFLLHFVKESKQDESGMPNNRFLAERTGGTYSTLKVQPAELEDSGVYFCASSQTDTIYFGEGSWLTVV.

This clonotype came up many times. The chain's CDR3 is CASTASGGDYEQYF. The CDR3 nucleotides read TGTGCCAGCACCGCCTCTGGGGGCGACTACGAGCAGTACTTC. This sequence joins TRBV12-3 or TRBV12-4 and TRBJ2-7, with D perhaps TRBD1 (6 bases). This CDR3 has 14 residues. Deletions cut 7 bases from V and 3 bases from J, with 16 bases between.

This clonotype has just a few counts. The J gene is TRBJ1-6, the V gene TRBV20-1, with a weak D call TRBD1 (5 bases). Trimming left V 3 bases short and J 7 bases short, with 16 bases between. Germline V gene lookup returns CDR1 DFQATT and CDR2 SNEGSKA (reference sequence). CDR3 size: 15 residues. The CDR3 protein is CSARIAGTSNSPLHF. Here the CDR3 DNA reads TGCAGTGCTAGGATCGCCGGGACGAGCAATTCACCCCTCCACTTT.